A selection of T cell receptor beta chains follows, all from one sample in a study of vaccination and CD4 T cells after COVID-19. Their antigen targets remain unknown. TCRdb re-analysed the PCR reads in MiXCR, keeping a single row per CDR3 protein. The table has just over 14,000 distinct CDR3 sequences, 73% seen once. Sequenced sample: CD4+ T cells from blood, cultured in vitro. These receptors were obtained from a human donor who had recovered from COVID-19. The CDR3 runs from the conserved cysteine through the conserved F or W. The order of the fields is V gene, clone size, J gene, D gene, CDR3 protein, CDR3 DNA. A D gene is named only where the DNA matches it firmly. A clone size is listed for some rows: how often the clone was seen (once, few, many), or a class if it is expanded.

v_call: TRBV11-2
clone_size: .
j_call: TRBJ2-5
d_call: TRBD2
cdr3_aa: CASSRAGVRQETQYF
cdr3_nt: TGTGCCAGCAGCCGGGCGGGAGTGCGGCAAGAGACCCAGTACTTC

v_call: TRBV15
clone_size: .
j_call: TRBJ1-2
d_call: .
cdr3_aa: CATSSEQGRNSTF
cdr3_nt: TGTGCCACCAGCAGCGAACAGGGCCGGAATAGCACCTTC

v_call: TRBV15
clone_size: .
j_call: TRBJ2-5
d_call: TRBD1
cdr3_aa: CATSIRLGTGGQETQYF
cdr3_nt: TGTGCCACCAGCATCCGGCTTGGGACAGGGGGCCAAGAGACCCAGTACTTC

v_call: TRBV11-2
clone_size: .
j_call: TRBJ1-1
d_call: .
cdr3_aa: CASSLVGQLTEAFF
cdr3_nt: TGTGCCAGCAGCTTAGTAGGGCAGCTCACTGAAGCTTTCTTT

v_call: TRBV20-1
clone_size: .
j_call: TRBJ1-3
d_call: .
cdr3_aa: CSGLRGNTIYF
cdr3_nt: TGCAGTGGCCTTAGGGGAAACACCATATATTTT

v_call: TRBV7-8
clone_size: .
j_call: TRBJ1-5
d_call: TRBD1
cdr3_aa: CASSLSRTGGNQPQHF
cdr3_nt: TGTGCCAGCAGCTTAAGCCGGACAGGGGGCAATCAGCCCCAGCATTTT

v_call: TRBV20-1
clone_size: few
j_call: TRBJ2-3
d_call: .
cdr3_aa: CSASYIRDEGSRQYF
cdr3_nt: TGCAGTGCTAGTTACATCCGGGACGAGGGGAGTAGGCAGTATTTT

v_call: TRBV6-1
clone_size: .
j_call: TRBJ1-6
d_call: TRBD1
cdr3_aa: CASSRRQGSSYNSPLHF
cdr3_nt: TGTGCCAGCAGCCGACGACAGGGGAGCTCCTATAATTCACCCCTCCACTTT

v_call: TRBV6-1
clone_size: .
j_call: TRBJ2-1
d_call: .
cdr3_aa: CASTENYNEQFF
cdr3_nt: TGTGCCAGCACGGAAAATTACAATGAGCAGTTCTTC

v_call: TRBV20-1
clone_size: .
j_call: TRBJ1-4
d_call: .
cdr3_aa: CMVGGPTNEKLFF
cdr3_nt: TGCATGGTGGGGGGGCCAACTAATGAAAAACTGTTTTTT

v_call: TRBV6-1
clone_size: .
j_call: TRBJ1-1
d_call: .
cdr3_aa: CASIGGGGKAFF
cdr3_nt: TGTGCCAGCATCGGGGGGGGAGGTAAGGCTTTCTTT

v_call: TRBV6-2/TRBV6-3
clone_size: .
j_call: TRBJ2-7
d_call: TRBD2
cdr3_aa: CASAVAGGSSYEQYF
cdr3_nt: TGTGCCAGCGCTGTAGCGGGGGGAAGCTCCTACGAGCAGTACTTC

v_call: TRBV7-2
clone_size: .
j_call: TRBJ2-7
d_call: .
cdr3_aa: CASSLATPYYEQYF
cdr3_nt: TGTGCCAGCAGCTTAGCCACCCCTTACTACGAGCAGTACTTC

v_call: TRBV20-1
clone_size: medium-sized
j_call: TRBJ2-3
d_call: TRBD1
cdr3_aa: CSATPLGQASTDTQYF
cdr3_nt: TGCAGTGCCACCCCACTGGGACAGGCGAGCACAGATACGCAGTATTTT

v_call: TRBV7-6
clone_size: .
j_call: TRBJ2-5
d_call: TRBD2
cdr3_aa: CASSRRTSGRSKYETQYF
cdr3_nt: TGTGCCAGCAGCCGGCGGACTAGCGGGAGGAGCAAGTACGAGACCCAGTACTTC

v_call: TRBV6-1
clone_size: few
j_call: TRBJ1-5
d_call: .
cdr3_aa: CASSPDGNQPQHF
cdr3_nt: TGTGCCAGCAGTCCGGACGGAAATCAGCCCCAGCATTTT

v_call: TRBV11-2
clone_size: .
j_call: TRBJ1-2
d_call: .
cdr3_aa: CASSLGVGAGYTF
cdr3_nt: TGTGCCAGCAGCTTAGGTGTAGGGGCCGGCTACACCTTC

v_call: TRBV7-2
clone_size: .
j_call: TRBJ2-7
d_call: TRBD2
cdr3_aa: CASRGRQRGLAGEEQYF
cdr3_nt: TGTGCCAGCAGAGGACGTCAACGGGGACTAGCGGGAGAGGAGCAGTACTTC

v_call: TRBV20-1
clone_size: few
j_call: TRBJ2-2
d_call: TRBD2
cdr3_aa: CSASGRAYVGELFF
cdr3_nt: TGCAGTGCTAGCGGGAGGGCCTACGTCGGGGAGCTGTTTTTT

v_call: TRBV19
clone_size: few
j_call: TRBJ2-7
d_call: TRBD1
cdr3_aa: CASSTQGARYEQYF
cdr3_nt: TGTGCCAGTAGTACCCAGGGGGCGAGATACGAGCAGTACTTC

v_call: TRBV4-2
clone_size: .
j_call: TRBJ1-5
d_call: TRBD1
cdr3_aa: CASSLRDRDVPQHF
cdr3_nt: TGTGCCAGCAGCCTGCGGGACAGGGACGTTCCCCAGCATTTT

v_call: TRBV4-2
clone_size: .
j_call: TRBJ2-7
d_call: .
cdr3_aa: CASSLQGLYEQYF
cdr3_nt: TGTGCCAGCAGTTTACAGGGTTTATACGAGCAGTACTTC

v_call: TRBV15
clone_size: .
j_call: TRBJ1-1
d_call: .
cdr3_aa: CATSRGQRGTEAFF
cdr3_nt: TGTGCCACCAGCAGAGGACAGAGGGGCACTGAAGCTTTCTTT

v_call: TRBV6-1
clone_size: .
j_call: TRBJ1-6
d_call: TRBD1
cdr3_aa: CASSKQGPLNNSPLHF
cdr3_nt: TGTGCCAGCAGCAAACAGGGGCCACTGAACAATTCACCCCTCCACTTT

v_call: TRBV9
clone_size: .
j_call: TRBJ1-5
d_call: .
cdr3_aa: CASSKNASNQPQHF
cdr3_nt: TGTGCCAGCAGCAAAAACGCTAGCAATCAGCCCCAGCATTTT

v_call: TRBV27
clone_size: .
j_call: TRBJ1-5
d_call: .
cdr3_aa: CASSPGLISNQPQHF
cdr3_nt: TGTGCCAGCAGTCCGGGTCTGATTAGCAATCAGCCCCAGCATTTT

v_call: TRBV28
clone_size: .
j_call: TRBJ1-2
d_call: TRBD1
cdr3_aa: CASSLRDRVGYGYTF
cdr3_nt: TGTGCCAGCAGTTTAAGGGACAGGGTGGGCTATGGCTACACCTTC

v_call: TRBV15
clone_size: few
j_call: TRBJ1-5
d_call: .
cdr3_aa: CATSRAGQVLPEIYSNQPQHF
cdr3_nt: TGTGCCACCAGCAGAGCAGGGCAGGTTTTGCCGGAAATCTATAGCAATCAGCCCCAGCATTTT

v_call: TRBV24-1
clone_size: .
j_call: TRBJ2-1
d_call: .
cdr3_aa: CATSDPVEQFF
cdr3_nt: TGTGCCACCAGTGACCCGGTGGAGCAGTTCTTC

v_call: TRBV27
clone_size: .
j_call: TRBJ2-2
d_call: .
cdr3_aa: CASSPPNTGELFF
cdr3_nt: TGTGCCAGCAGTCCACCGAACACCGGGGAGCTGTTTTTT

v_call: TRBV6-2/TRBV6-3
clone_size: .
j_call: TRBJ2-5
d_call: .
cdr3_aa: CASSYQGPETQYF
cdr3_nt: TGTGCCAGCAGTTACCAGGGTCCGGAGACCCAGTACTTC

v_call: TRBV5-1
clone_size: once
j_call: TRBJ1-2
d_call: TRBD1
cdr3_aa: CASSLQGTGYTF
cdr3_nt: TGCGCCAGCAGCTTACAGGGGACCGGCTACACCTTC

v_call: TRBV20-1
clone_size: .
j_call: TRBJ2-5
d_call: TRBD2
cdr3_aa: CSALPALAGVGETQYF
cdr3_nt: TGCAGTGCTCTCCCTGCACTAGCGGGAGTCGGGGAGACCCAGTACTTC

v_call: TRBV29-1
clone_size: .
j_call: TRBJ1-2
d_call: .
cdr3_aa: CSSRLGAGGYTF
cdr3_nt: TGCAGCTCCCGGTTGGGGGCGGGTGGCTACACCTTC

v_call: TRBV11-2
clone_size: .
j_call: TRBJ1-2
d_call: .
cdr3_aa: CASSLGTRYGYTF
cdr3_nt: TGTGCCAGCAGCTTAGGTACCAGATACGGCTACACCTTC

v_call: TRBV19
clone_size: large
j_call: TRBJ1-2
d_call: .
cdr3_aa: CASSPTAVLYGYTF
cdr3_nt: TGTGCCAGTAGTCCTACAGCGGTTCTCTATGGCTACACCTTC

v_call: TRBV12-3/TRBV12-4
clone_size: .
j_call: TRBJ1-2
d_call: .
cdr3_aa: CASSPTGFGYTF
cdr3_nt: TGTGCCAGCAGCCCAACAGGGTTTGGCTACACCTTC

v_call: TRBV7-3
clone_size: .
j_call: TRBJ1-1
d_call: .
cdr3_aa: CASSLGSGGGTEAFF
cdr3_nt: TGTGCCAGCAGCTTAGGTTCTGGGGGCGGAACTGAAGCTTTCTTT

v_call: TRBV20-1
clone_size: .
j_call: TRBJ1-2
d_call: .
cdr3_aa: CSARSPGNYGYTF
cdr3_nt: TGCAGTGCTAGATCTCCGGGTAACTATGGCTACACCTTC

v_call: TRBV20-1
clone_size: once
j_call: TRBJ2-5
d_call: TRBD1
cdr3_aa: CSAYRDREARTQYF
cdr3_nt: TGCAGTGCTTACCGGGACAGGGAAGCGCGGACCCAGTACTTC

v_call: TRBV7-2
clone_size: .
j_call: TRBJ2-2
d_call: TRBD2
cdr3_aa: CASSLGTSGSPNTGELFF
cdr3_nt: TGTGCCAGCAGCCTAGGGACTAGCGGGAGTCCGAACACCGGGGAGCTGTTTTTT

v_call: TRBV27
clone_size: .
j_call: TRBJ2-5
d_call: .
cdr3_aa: CASSLYLWPGGQETQYF
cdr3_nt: TGTGCCAGCAGTTTATATTTGTGGCCCGGGGGTCAAGAGACCCAGTACTTC

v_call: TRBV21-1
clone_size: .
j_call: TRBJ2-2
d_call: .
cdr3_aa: CASSKVTGSTGELFF
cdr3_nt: TGTGCCAGCAGCAAAGTTACCGGAAGCACCGGGGAGCTGTTTTTT

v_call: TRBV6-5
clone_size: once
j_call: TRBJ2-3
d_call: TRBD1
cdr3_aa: CASSSRQGPSYTQYF
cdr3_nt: TGTGCCAGCAGTTCCAGACAGGGCCCCTCGTATACGCAGTATTTT

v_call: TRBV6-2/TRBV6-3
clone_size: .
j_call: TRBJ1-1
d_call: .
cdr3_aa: CASTHGGRTEAFF
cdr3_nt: TGTGCCAGCACCCACGGGGGTCGCACTGAAGCTTTCTTT

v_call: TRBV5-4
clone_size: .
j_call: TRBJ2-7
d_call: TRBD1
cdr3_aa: CASRLDRGDEQYF
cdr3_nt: TGTGCCAGCAGACTGGACAGGGGGGACGAGCAGTACTTC

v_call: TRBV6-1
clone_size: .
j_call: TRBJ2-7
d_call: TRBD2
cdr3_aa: CASSNVAGGEQYF
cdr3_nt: TGTGCCAGCAGTAACGTAGCGGGAGGAGAGCAGTACTTC

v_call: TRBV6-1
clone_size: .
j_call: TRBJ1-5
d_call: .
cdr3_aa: CASSEARRVGYSNQPQHF
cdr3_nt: TGTGCCAGCAGTGAAGCCAGACGCGTAGGTTATAGCAATCAGCCCCAGCATTTT

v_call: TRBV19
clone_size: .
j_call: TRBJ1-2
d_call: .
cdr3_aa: CASSYGGYGYTF
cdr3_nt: TGTGCCTCCTCCTACGGGGGCTATGGCTACACCTTC

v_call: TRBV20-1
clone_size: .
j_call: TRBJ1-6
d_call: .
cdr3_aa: CSAPMAGFSYNSPLHF
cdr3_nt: TGCAGTGCTCCCATGGCGGGGTTCTCCTATAATTCACCCCTCCACTTT

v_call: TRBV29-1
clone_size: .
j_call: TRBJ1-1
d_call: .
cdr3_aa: CSAEGSSGTEAFF
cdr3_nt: TGCAGCGCTGAGGGGTCCTCGGGCACTGAAGCTTTCTTT

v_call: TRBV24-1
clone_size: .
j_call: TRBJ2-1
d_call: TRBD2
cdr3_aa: CATSDPTSGRYNEQFF
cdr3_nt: TGTGCCACCAGTGACCCAACTAGCGGGCGGTACAATGAGCAGTTCTTC

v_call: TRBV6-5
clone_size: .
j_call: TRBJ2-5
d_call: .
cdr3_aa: CASSYSAMQETQYF
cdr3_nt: TGTGCCAGCAGTTACTCGGCGATGCAAGAGACCCAGTACTTC

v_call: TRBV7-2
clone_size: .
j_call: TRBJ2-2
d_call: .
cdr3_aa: CASSLATGAPNTGELFF
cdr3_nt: TGTGCCAGCAGCTTAGCGACCGGAGCTCCGAACACCGGGGAGCTGTTTTTT

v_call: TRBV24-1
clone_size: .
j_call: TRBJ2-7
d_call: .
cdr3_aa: CATMDRAYEQYF
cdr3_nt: TGTGCCACCATGGACAGAGCCTACGAGCAGTACTTC

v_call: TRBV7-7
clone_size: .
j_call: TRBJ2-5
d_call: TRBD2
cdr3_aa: CASSFAGGRETQYF
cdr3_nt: TGTGCCAGCAGCTTTGCGGGGGGGAGAGAGACCCAGTACTTC

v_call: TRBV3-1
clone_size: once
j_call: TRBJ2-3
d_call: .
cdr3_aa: CASSQGYPFTDTQYF
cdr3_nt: TGTGCCAGCAGCCAGGGGTACCCCTTCACAGATACGCAGTATTTT

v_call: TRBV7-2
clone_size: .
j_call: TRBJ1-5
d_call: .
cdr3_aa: CASSSRTGSNQPQHF
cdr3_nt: TGTGCCAGCAGCTCGAGGACCGGGAGCAATCAGCCCCAGCATTTT

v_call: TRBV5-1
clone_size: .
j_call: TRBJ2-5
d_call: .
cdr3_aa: CASSLLPDQETQYF
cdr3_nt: TGCGCCAGCAGCTTGTTGCCAGACCAAGAGACCCAGTACTTC

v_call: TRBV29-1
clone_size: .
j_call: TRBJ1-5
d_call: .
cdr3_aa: CSAAVPFQPQHF
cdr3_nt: TGCAGCGCCGCAGTACCGTTTCAGCCCCAGCATTTT